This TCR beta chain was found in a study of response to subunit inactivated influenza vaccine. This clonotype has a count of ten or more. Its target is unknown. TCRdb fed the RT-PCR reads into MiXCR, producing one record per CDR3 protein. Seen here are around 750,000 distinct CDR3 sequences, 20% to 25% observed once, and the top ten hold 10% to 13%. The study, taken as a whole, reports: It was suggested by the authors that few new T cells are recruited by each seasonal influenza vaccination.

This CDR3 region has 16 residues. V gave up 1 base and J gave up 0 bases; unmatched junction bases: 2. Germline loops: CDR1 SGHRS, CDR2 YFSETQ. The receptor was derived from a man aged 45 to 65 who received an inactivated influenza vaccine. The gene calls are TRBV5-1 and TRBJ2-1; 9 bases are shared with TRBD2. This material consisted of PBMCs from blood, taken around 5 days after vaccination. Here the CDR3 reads CASSLISGSSYNEQFF. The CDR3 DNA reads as TGCGCCAGCAGCTTGATTAGCGGGAGCTCCTACAATGAGCAGTTCTTC.